A single sample is the source of the 15 T cell receptor beta chains below, sequenced in a study of shared clonotypes between healthy human individuals. The table came from immunoSEQ multiplex PCR; TCRdb's copy has only in-frame clones and leaves some out. The table lists approximately 2.3 million clones, 85% to 95% of them singletons. The sample was naive CD4+ T cells from PBMCs. Subset indicated: CD45RA+ positively selected. These receptors all come from a man between 18 and 35 years old in good health. Some clones in this sample may be carry-over from other donors' samples.

The chain uses TRBV30 and TRBJ2-1; TRBD1 aligns across 9 bases. Germline V gene lookup returns CDR1 GTSNPN and CDR2 SVGIG (reference sequence). With V trimmed by 7 bases and J by 10 bases, 17 bases remained unmatched. The CDR3 extends over 15 amino acids. CDR3: CAFQSIRDRVNEQFF. DNA for the CDR3: TGTGCCTTTCAATCAATCCGGGACAGGGTTAACGAGCAGTTCTTC.

CDR3 loop: CASSDSEQGVSGNTIYF. The CDR3 DNA reads TGTGCCAGCAGTGATTCGGAGCAGGGAGTCTCTGGAAACACCATATATTTT. V gene TRBV2 combines with J gene TRBJ1-3; possible D gene TRBD1, 5 bases. Per germline, CDR1 SNHLY and CDR2 FYNNEI. This CDR3 has 17 amino acids. With 3 bases removed from V and 0 bases from J, the gap between germline ends came to 15 bases.

V usage is TRBV5-4 and J usage is TRBJ2-5; the match to TRBD2 covers 10 bases. The CDR3 loop spans 15 amino acids. Germline V lookup: CDR1 SGHNT, CDR2 YYREEE (reference sequence). After removal of 8 bases from V and 1 base from J, the junction contained 8 bases not matched to a gene. The CDR3 loop is CASWGLAGVQETQYF. CDR3 sequence (DNA): TGTGCCAGTTGGGGGCTAGCGGGGGTCCAAGAGACCCAGTACTTC.

This clone was seen a handful of times. The chain joins TRBV5-1 to TRBJ1-1, with D possibly being TRBD1 (6 bases). The V end lost 0 bases, the J end lost 0 bases, and 15 bases lay between the germline ends. CDR1 and CDR2 (germline): SGHRS, YFSETQ. The CDR3 runs 17 residues. CDR3 sequence reads: CASSLGLQGIMNTEAFF. DNA of the CDR3: TGCGCCAGCAGCTTGGGTCTACAGGGAATAATGAACACTGAAGCTTTCTTT.

The rearrangement uses TRBV28 and TRBJ1-2, with TRBD1 as a possible D gene (5 bases). The V end was cut by 2 bases, the J end by 4 bases, with 11 bases between. CDR1 is MDHEN and CDR2 is SYDVKM in the germline V gene. The CDR3 is 14 amino acids. The DNA for the CDR3 is TGTGCCAGCAGTTTAAGAGGGGCGGGCTATGGCTACACCTTC. Its translation is CASSLRGAGYGYTF.

This chain links TRBV27 with TRBJ1-5, with D possibly TRBD1 on 5 matching bases. The length of the CDR3 is 14 residues. Trimming pared 5 bases from V and 7 bases from J, leaving 15 bases between. CDR1 MNHEY and CDR2 SMNVEV come from the germline V gene (reference sequence). The CDR3 sequence is CASSVTASDQPQHF. DNA of the CDR3: TGTGCCAGCAGTGTGACAGCTTCTGACCAGCCCCAGCATTTT.

This clone was seen only once. This chain connects TRBV7-9 to TRBJ2-7, with 10 bases fitting TRBD2. Trimming removed 2 bases from V and 3 bases from J; junction bases left unmatched: 7. The CDR3 runs 16 residues. Germline CDR1 SEHNR, CDR2 FQNEAQ (reference sequence). The CDR3 DNA is TGTGCCAGCAGCTTAAGGCGGGCTAGCGGGAGCTACGAGCAGTACTTC. It encodes CASSLRRASGSYEQYF.

J is TRBJ1-4 and V is TRBV28; D may be TRBD1 (5 bases). CDR3 length: 15 residues. V lost 3 bases to trimming and J lost 4 bases, with 12 bases between them. Germline values: CDR1 MDHEN, CDR2 SYDVKM. As DNA, the CDR3 is TGTGCCAGCAGTTTGGGACTAGCTGGTAATGAAAAACTGTTTTTT. Amino acid sequence: CASSLGLAGNEKLFF.

The chain couples TRBV10-3 to TRBJ2-7, with D tentatively TRBD1 (5 bases). CDR1 and CDR2 (germline): ENHRY, SYGVKD. The CDR3 consists of 12 residues. V lost 7 bases and J 3 bases, leaving 10 bases between the germline ends. The CDR3 here is CAIKATGYEQYF. CDR3 sequence (DNA): TGTGCCATCAAGGCCACAGGCTACGAGCAGTACTTC.

The chain uses TRBV30 and TRBJ1-2, with D possibly being TRBD1 (5 bases). V lost 8 bases and J 0 bases, leaving 16 bases between the germline ends. Germline CDR1 and CDR2: GTSNPN and SVGIG (reference sequence). The CDR3 extends over 14 amino acids. The CDR3 sequence: CAGTMTVSNYGYTF. The CDR3 region has the DNA TGTGCCGGGACGATGACAGTCTCTAACTATGGCTACACCTTC.

The J gene is TRBJ2-1, the V gene TRBV4-2; D gene uncertain. This CDR3 has 12 residues. V lost 0 bases and J lost 7, with 4 bases in between. Germline-derived CDR1 and CDR2 are LGHNA and YNFKEQ. CDR3 sequence reads: CASSQDRNEQFF. The CDR3 coding sequence is TGTGCCAGCAGCCAAGATAGGAATGAGCAGTTCTTC.

The J gene is TRBJ2-5, the V gene TRBV5-1; 7 nucleotides line up with TRBD1. Unmatched junction bases numbered 8, after V lost 9 bases and J lost 3 bases. Germline V gene sequence: CDR1 SGHRS, CDR2 YFSETQ. This CDR3 has 13 residues. In nucleotides, the CDR3 is TGCGCCACTTCTCCCGGGACAGAAGAGACCCAGTACTTC. Protein product: CATSPGTEETQYF.

The chain employs TRBV19 and TRBJ1-5; 9 bases fit TRBD1. The V gene's germline CDR1 is LNHDA and CDR2 SQIVND (reference sequence). This CDR3 contains 17 residues. Trimming cost V 0 bases and J 0 bases; bases outside gene matches: 3. The CDR3 reads CASSIERTGASNQPQHF. As DNA, the CDR3 is TGTGCCAGTAGTATAGAGCGGACAGGGGCTAGCAATCAGCCCCAGCATTTT.

The genes are TRBV5-1 and TRBJ2-7, with 14 bases aligning to TRBD2. The CDR3 length is 14 residues. Germline loops: CDR1 SGHRS, CDR2 YFSETQ. Trimming removed 4 bases from V and 5 bases from J; junction bases left unmatched: 2. The CDR3 sequence: CASSGTSGRNEQYF. DNA of the CDR3: TGCGCCAGCAGCGGGACTAGCGGGAGAAACGAGCAGTACTTC.

V usage is TRBV28 and J usage is TRBJ1-6; a possible D gene is TRBD1 (5 bases). This CDR3 contains 15 residues. Germline V gene lookup returns CDR1 MDHEN and CDR2 SYDVKM. Trimming cost V 6 bases and J 5 bases, with 14 bases left between them. CDR3 residues: CASRTDQGDNSPLHF. The CDR3 DNA follows: TGTGCCAGCAGGACCGATCAGGGAGATAATTCACCCCTCCACTTT.